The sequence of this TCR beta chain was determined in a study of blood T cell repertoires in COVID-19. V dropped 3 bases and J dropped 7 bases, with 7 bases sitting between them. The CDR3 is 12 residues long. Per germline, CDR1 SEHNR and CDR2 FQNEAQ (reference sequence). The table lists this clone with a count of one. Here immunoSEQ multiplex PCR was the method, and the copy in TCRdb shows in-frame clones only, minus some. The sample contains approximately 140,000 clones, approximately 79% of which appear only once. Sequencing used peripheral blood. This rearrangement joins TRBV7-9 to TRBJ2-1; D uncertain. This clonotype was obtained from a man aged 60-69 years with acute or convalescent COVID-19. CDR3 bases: TGTGCCAGCAGCTTTCGGGTTAATGAGCAGTTCTTC. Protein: CASSFRVNEQFF.